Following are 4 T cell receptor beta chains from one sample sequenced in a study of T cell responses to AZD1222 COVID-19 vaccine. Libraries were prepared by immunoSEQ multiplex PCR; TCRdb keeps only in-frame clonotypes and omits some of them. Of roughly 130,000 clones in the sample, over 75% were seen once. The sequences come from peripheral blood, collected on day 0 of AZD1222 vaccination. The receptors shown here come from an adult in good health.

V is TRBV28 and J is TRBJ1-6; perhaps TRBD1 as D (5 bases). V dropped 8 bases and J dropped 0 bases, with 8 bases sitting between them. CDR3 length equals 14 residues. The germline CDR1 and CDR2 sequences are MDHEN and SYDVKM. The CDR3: CASSGGSYNSPLHF. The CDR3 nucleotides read TGTGCCAGCTCGGGGGGCTCCTATAATTCACCCCTCCACTTT.

CDR3 sequence reads: CASSVVGTGAKNIQYF. Written as DNA, the CDR3 is TGTGCCAGCAGCGTAGTTGGTACGGGAGCCAAAAACATTCAGTACTTC. V and J are TRBV9 and TRBJ2-4; no reliable D call. Trimming left V 0 bases short and J 0 bases short, with 10 bases between. This CDR3 region has 16 residues. The V gene's germline CDR1 is SGDLS and CDR2 YYNGEE.

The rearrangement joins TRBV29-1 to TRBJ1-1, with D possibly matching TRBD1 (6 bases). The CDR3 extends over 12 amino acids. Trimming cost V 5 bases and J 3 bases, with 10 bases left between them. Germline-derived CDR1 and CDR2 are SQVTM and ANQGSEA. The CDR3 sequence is CSVRQEYTEAFF. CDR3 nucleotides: TGCAGCGTTCGACAGGAGTACACTGAAGCTTTCTTT.

CDR3 sequence: CASSSPASYEQYF. DNA for the CDR3: TGCGCCAGCAGCTCGCCGGCCTCCTACGAGCAGTACTTC. The chain combines TRBV4-1 with TRBJ2-7; no clear D. This CDR3 comprises 13 residues. V was pared by 5 bases and J by 0 bases, with 8 bases between. Per germline, CDR1 MGHRA and CDR2 YSYEKL.